This TCR beta chain was captured by sequencing in a study of metastatic and nonmetastatic thyroid tumors. On the study more broadly: Malignant and benign thyroid patients had repertoires compared in peripheral blood and tumor or nodule tissue. Findings of the study overall: Malignant thyroid tumors reportedly had TCR beta diversity that was significantly higher than in benign nodules, in blood and tumor.

This clone was detected ten times or more. Its target is unknown. Per the authors' pipeline: It was from CDR3 differences across clinicopathological groups that a distant-metastasis classifier for papillary thyroid cancer was built. Using MiXCR, TCRdb re-called clones from the PCR reads. The V and J calls, along with clone size, are taken from TCRdb and not from the paper's own processing. In the table there are over 25,000 clones, under 20% of which are singletons. Every patient was untreated before thyroid surgery. The origin of this receptor is a female donor with papillary thyroid cancer or a benign thyroid nodule (not recorded which). Some clones in this sample may be carry-over from other donors' samples. The sequenced sample consisted of blood.

Written as DNA, the CDR3 is TGTGCCAGCAGAGGACAGGGCGGCTCGAAAAAACTGTTTTTT. It specifies CASRGQGGSKKLFF. The genes are TRBV5-6 and TRBJ1-4; 8 nucleotides agree with TRBD1. Germline CDR1 reads SGHDT; CDR2 reads YYEEEE. CDR3 size: 14 residues. After removal of 5 bases from V and 9 bases from J, the junction contained 9 bases not matched to a gene. The complete variable domain, with remaining parts taken from reference TRBV5-6 and TRBJ1-4, reads DAGVTQSPTHLIKTRGQQVTLRCSPKSGHDTVSWYQQALGQGPQFIFQYYEEEERQRGNFPDRFSGHQFPNYSSELNVNALLLGDSALYLCASRGQGGSKKLFFGSGTQLSVL.